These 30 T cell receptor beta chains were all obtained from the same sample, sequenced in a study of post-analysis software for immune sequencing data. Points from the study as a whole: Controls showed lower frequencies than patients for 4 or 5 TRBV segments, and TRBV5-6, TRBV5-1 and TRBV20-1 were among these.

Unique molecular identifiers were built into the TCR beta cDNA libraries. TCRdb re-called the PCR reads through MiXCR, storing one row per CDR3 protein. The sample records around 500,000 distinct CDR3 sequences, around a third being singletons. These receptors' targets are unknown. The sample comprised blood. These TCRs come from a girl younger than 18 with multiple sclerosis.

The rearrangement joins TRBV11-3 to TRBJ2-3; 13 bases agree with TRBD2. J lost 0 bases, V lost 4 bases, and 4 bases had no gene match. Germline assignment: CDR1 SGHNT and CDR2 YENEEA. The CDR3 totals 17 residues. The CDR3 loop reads CASSSRTSGGSTDTQYF. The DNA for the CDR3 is TGTGCCAGCAGCTCACGGACTAGCGGGGGTAGCACAGATACGCAGTATTTT.

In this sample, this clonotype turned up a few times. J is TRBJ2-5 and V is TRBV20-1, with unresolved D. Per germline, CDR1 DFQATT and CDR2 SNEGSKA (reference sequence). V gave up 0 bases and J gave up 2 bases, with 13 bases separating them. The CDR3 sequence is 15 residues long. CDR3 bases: TGCAGTGCTAGAGATTTAGGCGGCAGACAAGAGACCCAGTACTTC. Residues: CSARDLGGRQETQYF.

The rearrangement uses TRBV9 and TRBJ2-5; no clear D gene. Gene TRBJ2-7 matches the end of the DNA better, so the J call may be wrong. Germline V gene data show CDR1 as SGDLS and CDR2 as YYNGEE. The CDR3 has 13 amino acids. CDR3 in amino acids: CASSVVSETEQYF. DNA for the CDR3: TGTGCCAGCAGCGTAGTTTCCGAGACCGAGCAGTACTTC.

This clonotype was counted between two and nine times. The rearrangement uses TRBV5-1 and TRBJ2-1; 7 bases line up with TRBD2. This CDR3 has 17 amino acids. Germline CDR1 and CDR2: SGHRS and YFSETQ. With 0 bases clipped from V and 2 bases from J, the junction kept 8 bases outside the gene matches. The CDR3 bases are TGCGCCAGCAGCTTGGCCGACGGGGGGATCCCCTACAATGAGCAGTTCTTC. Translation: CASSLADGGIPYNEQFF. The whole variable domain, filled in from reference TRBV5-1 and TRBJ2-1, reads KAGVTQTPRYLIKTRGQQVTLSCSPISGHRSVSWYQQTPGQGLQFLFEYFSETQRNKGNFPGRFSGRQFSNSRSEMNVSTLELGDSALYLCASSLADGGIPYNEQFFGPGTRLTVL.

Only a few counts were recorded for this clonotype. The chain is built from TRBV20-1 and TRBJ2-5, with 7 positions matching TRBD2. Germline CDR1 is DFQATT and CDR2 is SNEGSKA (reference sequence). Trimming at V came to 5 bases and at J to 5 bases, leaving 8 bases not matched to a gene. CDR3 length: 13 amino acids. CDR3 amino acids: CSAVREGRETQYF. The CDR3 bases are TGCAGTGCTGTCAGGGAGGGTCGGGAGACCCAGTACTTC.

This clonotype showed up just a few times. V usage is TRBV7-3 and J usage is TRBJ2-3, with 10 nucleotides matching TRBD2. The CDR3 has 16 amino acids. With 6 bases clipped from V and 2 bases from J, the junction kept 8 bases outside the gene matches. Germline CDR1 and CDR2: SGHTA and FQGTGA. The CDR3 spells CASRRGSGGYTDTQYF. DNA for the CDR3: TGTGCCAGCAGGCGAGGTAGCGGGGGGTACACAGATACGCAGTATTTT.

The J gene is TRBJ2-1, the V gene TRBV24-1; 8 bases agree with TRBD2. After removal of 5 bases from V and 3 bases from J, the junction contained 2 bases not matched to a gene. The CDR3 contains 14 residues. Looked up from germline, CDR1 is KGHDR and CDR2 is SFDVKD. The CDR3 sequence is CATSVRGVYNEQFF. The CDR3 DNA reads TGTGCCACCAGTGTGCGGGGGGTCTACAATGAGCAGTTCTTC.

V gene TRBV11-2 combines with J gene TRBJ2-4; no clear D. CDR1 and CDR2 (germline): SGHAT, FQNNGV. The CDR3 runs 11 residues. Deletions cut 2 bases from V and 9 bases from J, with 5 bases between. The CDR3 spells CASSLMSIQYF. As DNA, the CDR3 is TGTGCCAGCAGCTTAATGAGCATTCAGTACTTC.

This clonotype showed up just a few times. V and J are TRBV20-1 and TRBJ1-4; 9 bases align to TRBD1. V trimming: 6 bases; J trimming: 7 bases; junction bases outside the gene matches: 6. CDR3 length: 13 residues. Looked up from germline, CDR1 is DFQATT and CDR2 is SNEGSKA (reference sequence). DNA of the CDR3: TGCAGTGCCGCGGGACAGGGATTTGAAAAACTGTTTTTT. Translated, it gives CSAAGQGFEKLFF.

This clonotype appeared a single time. Here the CDR3 DNA reads TGTGCCAGCAGTGAACTAGTCATTTTCCTCCCGAATGAGCAGTACTTC. It specifies CASSELVIFLPNEQYF. V usage is TRBV6-1 and J usage is TRBJ2-5; D not certain. Looked up from germline, CDR1 is MNHNS and CDR2 is SASEGT. The CDR3 length is 16 residues. Trimming took 2 bases from V and 11 from J, leaving 24 bases between them.

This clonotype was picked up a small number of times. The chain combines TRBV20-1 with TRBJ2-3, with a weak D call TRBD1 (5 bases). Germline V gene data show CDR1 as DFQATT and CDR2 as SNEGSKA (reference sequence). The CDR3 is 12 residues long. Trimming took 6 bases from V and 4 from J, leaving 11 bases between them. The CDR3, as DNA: TGCAGTGCCCCCAGGGTTGCAGATACGCAGTATTTT. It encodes CSAPRVADTQYF.

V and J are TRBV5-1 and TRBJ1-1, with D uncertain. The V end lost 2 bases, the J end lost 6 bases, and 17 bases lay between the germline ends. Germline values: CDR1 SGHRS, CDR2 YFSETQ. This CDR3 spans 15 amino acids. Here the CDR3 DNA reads TGCGCCAGCAGCTTTTCCCTACGGGCCGGGGCTGAAGCTTTCTTT. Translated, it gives CASSFSLRAGAEAFF.

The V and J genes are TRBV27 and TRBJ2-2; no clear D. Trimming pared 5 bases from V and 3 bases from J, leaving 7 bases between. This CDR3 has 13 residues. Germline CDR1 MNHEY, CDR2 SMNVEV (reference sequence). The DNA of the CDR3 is TGTGCCAGCAGTGGCCCGTACACCGGGGAGCTGTTTTTT. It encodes CASSGPYTGELFF.

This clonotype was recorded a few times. The CDR3 DNA reads as TGTGCCACCAGCGGCGAGGGGCCACAGCCCCAGCATTTT. Its translation is CATSGEGPQPQHF. The rearrangement uses TRBV15 and TRBJ1-5, with TRBD1 as a possible D gene (5 bases). Trimming took off 5 bases at V and 7 bases at J, with 12 bases between the two ends. CDR3 size: 13 residues. Germline assignment: CDR1 LNHNV and CDR2 YYDKDF (reference sequence).

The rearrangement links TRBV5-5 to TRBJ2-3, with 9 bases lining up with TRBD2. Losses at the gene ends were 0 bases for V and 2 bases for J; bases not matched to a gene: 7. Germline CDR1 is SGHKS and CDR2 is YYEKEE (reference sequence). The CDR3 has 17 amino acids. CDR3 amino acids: CASSLVASGANTDTQYF. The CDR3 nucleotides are TGTGCCAGCAGCTTGGTCGCTAGCGGGGCGAACACAGATACGCAGTATTTT.

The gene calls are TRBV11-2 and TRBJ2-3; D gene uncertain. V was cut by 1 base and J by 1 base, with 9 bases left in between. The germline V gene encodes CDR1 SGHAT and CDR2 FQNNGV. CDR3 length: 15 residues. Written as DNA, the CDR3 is TGTGCCAGCAGCTTAGGTGGGGTAGGCACAGATACGCAGTATTTT. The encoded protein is CASSLGGVGTDTQYF.

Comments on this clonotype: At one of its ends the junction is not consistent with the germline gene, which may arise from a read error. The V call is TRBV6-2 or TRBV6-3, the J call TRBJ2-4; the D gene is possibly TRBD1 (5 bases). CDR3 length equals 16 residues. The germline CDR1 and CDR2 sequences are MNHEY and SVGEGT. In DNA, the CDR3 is TGTGCCGGCAGTTACCCCAGGGCTCTAGCCAAAAACATTCAGTACTTC. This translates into CAGSYPRALAKNIQYF.

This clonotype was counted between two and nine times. CDR3 sequence: CASSTYGGGTQYF. The CDR3 DNA reads as TGTGCCAGCAGCACTTATGGGGGGGGCACCCAGTACTTC. The J gene is TRBJ2-5, the V gene TRBV9; D may be TRBD2 (7 bases). Germline assignment: CDR1 SGDLS and CDR2 YYNGEE. The CDR3 is 13 residues long. V gave up 4 bases and J gave up 8 bases, with 15 bases separating them. Full variable domain (remainder filled in from reference TRBV9 and TRBJ2-5): DSGVTQTPKHLITATGQRVTLRCSPRSGDLSVYWYQQSLDQGLQFLIQYYNGEERAKGNILERFSAQQFPDLHSELNLSSLELGDSALYFCASSTYGGGTQYFGPGTRLLVL.

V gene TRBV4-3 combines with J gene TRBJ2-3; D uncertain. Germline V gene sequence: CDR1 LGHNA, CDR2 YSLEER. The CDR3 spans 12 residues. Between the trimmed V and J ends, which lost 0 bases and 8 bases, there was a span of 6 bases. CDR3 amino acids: CASSQDSVTQYF. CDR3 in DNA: TGCGCCAGCAGCCAAGATTCGGTTACGCAGTATTTT.

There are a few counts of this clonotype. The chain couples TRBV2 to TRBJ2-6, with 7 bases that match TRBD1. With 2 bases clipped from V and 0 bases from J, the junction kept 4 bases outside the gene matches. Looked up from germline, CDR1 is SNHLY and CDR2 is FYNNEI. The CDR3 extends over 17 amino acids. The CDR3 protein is CASSERGLSSGANVLTF. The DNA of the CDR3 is TGTGCCAGCAGTGAAAGGGGGCTTAGCTCTGGGGCCAACGTCCTGACTTTC.

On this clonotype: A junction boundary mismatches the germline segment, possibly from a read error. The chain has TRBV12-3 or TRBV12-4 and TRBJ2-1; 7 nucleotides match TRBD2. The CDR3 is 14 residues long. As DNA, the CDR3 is TGTGCCAGCAGGCGGGGGACCTTCTACAATGAGCGGTTCTTC. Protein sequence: CASRRGTFYNERFF.

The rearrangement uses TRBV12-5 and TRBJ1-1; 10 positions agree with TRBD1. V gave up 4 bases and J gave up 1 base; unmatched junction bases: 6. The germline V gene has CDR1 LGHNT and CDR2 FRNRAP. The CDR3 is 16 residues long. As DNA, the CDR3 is TGTGCTAGTGGTTACGAGACAGGGGGCCCGAACACTGAAGCTTTCTTT. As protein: CASGYETGGPNTEAFF.

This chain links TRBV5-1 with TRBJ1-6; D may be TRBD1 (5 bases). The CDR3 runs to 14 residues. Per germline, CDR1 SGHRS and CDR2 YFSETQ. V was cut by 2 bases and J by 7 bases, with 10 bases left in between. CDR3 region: CASSFRQGNSPLHF. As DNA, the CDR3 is TGCGCCAGCAGCTTCCGGCAGGGAAATTCACCCCTCCACTTT.

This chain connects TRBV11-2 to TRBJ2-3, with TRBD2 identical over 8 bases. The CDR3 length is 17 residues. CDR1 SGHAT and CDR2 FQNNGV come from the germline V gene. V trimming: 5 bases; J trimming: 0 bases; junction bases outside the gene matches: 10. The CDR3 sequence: CASSRRGASGSTDTQYF. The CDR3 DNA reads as TGTGCCAGCAGCCGCAGAGGGGCTAGCGGGAGCACAGATACGCAGTATTTT.

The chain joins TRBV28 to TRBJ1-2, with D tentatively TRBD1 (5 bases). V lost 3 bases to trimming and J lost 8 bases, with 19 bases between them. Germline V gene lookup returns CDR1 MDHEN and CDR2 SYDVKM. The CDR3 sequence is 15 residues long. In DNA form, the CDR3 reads TGTGCCAGCAGTTTGGAACTTACAGGAACCCTGGGCTACACCTTC. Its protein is CASSLELTGTLGYTF.

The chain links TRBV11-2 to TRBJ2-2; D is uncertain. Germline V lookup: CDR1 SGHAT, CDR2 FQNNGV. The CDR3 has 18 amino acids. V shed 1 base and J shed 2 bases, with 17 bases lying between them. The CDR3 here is CASSLGVHDQHNTGELFF. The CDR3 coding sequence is TGTGCCAGCAGCTTAGGAGTCCACGACCAGCACAACACCGGGGAGCTGTTTTTT.

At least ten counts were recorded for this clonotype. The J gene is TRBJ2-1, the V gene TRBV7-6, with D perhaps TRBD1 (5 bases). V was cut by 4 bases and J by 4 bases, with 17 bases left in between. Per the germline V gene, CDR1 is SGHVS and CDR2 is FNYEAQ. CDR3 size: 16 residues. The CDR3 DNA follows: TGTGCCAGCAGCTATGGGGCTGTGGGGCTATACAATGAGCAGTTCTTC. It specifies CASSYGAVGLYNEQFF.

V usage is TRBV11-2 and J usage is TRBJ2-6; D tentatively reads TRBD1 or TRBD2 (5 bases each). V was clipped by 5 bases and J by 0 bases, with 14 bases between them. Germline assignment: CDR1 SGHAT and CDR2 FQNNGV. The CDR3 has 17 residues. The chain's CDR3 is CASSKGRMYSGANVLTF. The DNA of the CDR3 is TGTGCCAGCAGCAAGGGACGGATGTACTCTGGGGCCAACGTCCTGACTTTC.

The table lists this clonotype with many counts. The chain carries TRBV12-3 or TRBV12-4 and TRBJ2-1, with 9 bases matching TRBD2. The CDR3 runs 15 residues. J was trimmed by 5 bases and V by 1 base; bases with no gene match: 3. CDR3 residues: CASSLGAGGHNEQFF. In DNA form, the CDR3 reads TGTGCCAGCAGTTTAGGAGCGGGGGGCCACAATGAGCAGTTCTTC.

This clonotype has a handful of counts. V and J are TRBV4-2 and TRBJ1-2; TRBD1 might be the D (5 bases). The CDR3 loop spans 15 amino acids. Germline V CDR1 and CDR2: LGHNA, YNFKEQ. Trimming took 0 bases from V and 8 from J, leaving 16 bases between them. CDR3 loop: CASSQDHGQGGGYTF. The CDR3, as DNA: TGTGCCAGCAGCCAAGATCATGGCCAGGGCGGGGGCTACACCTTC.